A selection of T cell receptor beta chains follows, all from one sample in a study of cytomegalovirus exposure and HLA in healthy donors. Sequenced by immunoSEQ multiplex PCR; TCRdb stores in-frame clones only, minus some. The sample has around 130,000 clones, over 70% seen once. The sample consisted of PBMCs. These receptors were taken from a middle-aged woman in good health and CMV-seropositive. Each CDR3 is given with its conserved first and last residue. Each record gives: D gene, V gene, J gene, clone size, CDR3 DNA, CDR3 protein. The D gene is left open where the match is weak. Where a row states a size, it is once, few, many or the class of an expanded clone; other rows omit it.

-,TRBV30,TRBJ2-3,few,TGTGCCTGCCCCTCCAGGCTGGGCACAGATACGCAGTATTTT,CACPSRLGTDTQYF
-,TRBV9,TRBJ2-7,few,TGTGCCAGCAGCGTAATCAGTGGCGGGGAGCAGTACTTC,CASSVISGGEQYF
TRBD1,TRBV28,TRBJ2-1,-,TGTGCCAGCAGTGCCCCAGGGGGCGAATCCTACAATGAGCAGTTCTTC,CASSAPGGESYNEQFF
-,TRBV7-9,TRBJ2-2,-,TGTGCCAGCAGCTTAGGCAGGACGAACACCGGGGAGCTGTTTTTT,CASSLGRTNTGELFF
TRBD2,TRBV9,TRBJ2-1,few,TGTGCCAGCAGCGTACTCGAACGGACTAGCCTCCCTGGTGAGCAGTTCTTC,CASSVLERTSLPGEQFF
-,TRBV6-1,TRBJ2-3,-,TGTGCCAGCACGGGTGTAGGCACAGATACGCAGTATTTT,CASTGVGTDTQYF
-,TRBV5-1,TRBJ2-7,-,TGCGCCAGCAGCTTGGTAACAGGGAACTCCTACGAGCAGTACTTC,CASSLVTGNSYEQYF
TRBD2,TRBV7-3,TRBJ2-2,-,TGTGCCAGCAGCCCGGGACTAGCGAACACCGGGGAGCTGTTTTTT,CASSPGLANTGELFF
TRBD2,TRBV29-1,TRBJ2-1,-,TGCAGCCTACTTCTAGCGGGAGGGACATTACGGAATGAGCAGTTCTTC,CSLLLAGGTLRNEQFF
TRBD1,TRBV18,TRBJ1-6,-,TGTGCCAGCTCACCAGCAGGGGACAGGGGTTCATTCCATTCACCCCTCCACTTT,CASSPAGDRGSFHSPLHF
-,TRBV12-5,TRBJ1-2,-,TGTGCTAGTGGTTTGGTATTGACCGGCGGCGCCCTCTATGGCTACACCTTC,CASGLVLTGGALYGYTF
-,TRBV7-3,TRBJ1-6,-,TGTGCCAGCAGCTTATCCCCAGTTTCCTCACCCCTCCACTTT,CASSLSPVSSPLHF
TRBD1,TRBV6-6,TRBJ2-5,once,TGTGCCAGCAGTTACTCGAGAACGACAGGGGGCGAGGAGCAGTACTTC,CASSYSRTTGGEEQYF
-,TRBV30,TRBJ2-3,once,TGTGCCTCTCGGGGAGGCAGCACAGATACGCAGTATTTT,CASRGGSTDTQYF
TRBD2,TRBV7-2,TRBJ2-3,-,TGTGCCAGCAGCCCGTGGGAGGCGGGGGGGGCAGATACGCAGTATTTT,CASSPWEAGGADTQYF
-,TRBV30,TRBJ2-7,-,TGTGCCTGGGGAGGCAGTAGCTCCTACGAGCAGTACTTC,CAWGGSSSYEQYF
-,TRBV16,TRBJ2-7,few,TGTGCCAGCAGCCAACCGGGACAACCTCTCGGCGAGCAGTACTTC,CASSQPGQPLGEQYF
TRBD1,TRBV2,TRBJ1-2,medium-sized,TGTGCCAGCAGTGAAGCGACAGGGGTAAACTATGGCTACACCTTC,CASSEATGVNYGYTF
-,TRBV18,TRBJ2-5,-,TGTGCCAGCTCCCTGGCTAGCGAAGAGACCCAGTACTTC,CASSLASEETQYF
-,TRBV6-4,TRBJ2-2,once,TGTGCCAGGGGGAGAGCGGAACTGAACACCGGGGAGCTGTTTTTT,CARGRAELNTGELFF
TRBD1,TRBV9,TRBJ1-1,once,TGTGCCAGCAGCCGGGGACAGGCCAACACTGAAGCTTTCTTT,CASSRGQANTEAFF
TRBD1,TRBV13,TRBJ1-2,-,TGTGCCAGCAGCCACCGGGACAGGGGAGTTCTGGGCTATGGCTACACCTTC,CASSHRDRGVLGYGYTF
TRBD1,TRBV2,TRBJ1-2,-,TGTGCCAGCGCCGTCCGGGACAGGGGAGATGGAGGCTACACCTTC,CASAVRDRGDGGYTF
-,TRBV5-1,TRBJ2-3,-,TGCGCCAGCAGCTTGTTCCAGCGCTCAGATACGCAGTATTTT,CASSLFQRSDTQYF
-,TRBV5-1,TRBJ1-6,-,TGCGCCAGCAGCTCAATGTCAGGAATCTATAATTCACCCCTCCACTTT,CASSSMSGIYNSPLHF
-,TRBV11-3,TRBJ2-7,-,TGTGCCAGCAGCTTAGACCCAAGCGAGAACGAGCAGTACTTC,CASSLDPSENEQYF
-,TRBV18,TRBJ1-3,once,TGTGCCAGCTCACCAGGGCAGGTGGGAAACACCATATATTTT,CASSPGQVGNTIYF
-,TRBV28,TRBJ2-1,-,TGTGCCAGCTACTCGAGCGAGTTTGAGCAGTTCTTC,CASYSSEFEQFF
TRBD1,TRBV6-1,TRBJ1-2,-,TGTGCCAGCAGTCCCACCGACAGGGGGTCGGGGGGCTACACCTTC,CASSPTDRGSGGYTF
TRBD1,TRBV7-2,TRBJ1-1,-,TGTGCCAGCAGCCCAGGGGGGACGAGCACTGAAGCTTTCTTT,CASSPGGTSTEAFF
TRBD1,TRBV4-3,TRBJ2-7,-,TGCGCCAGCAGCCAAGGGGTACAGGGGTACGAGCAGTACTTC,CASSQGVQGYEQYF
TRBD2,TRBV28,TRBJ2-1,-,TGTGCCAGCAGTCTGACTAGCGCGCCAAAGAATGAGCAGTTCTTC,CASSLTSAPKNEQFF
TRBD1,TRBV28,TRBJ2-1,-,TGTGCCAGCAGTTCGGGACAGGACCTTAGGCAGTTCTTC,CASSSGQDLRQFF
TRBD1,TRBV4-3,TRBJ2-7,-,TGCGCCAGCAGCCAAGTGACAGGGTACTACGAGCAGTACTTC,CASSQVTGYYEQYF
-,TRBV11-2,TRBJ2-4,few,TGTGCCAGCAGCTTAGATCGGAACATTCAGTACTTC,CASSLDRNIQYF
TRBD1,TRBV7-9,TRBJ1-1,few,TGTGCCAGCAGCCCGGGACAGGGAATGAACACTGAAGCTTTCTTT,CASSPGQGMNTEAFF
-,TRBV28,TRBJ1-2,-,TGTGCCAGCAGATCTATACACTATGGCTACACCTTC,CASRSIHYGYTF
TRBD1,TRBV29-1,TRBJ2-3,few,TGCAGCGTTGACAGGGGGCTCAGGCGATCTAGCACAGATACGCAGTATTTT,CSVDRGLRRSSTDTQYF
-,TRBV7-8,TRBJ2-2,-,TGTGCCAGCAGCTCGCTAATCCTGAACACCGGGGAGCTGTTTTTT,CASSSLILNTGELFF
-,TRBV19,TRBJ1-2,-,TGTGCCAGTAGTGTTCGGCCGGGACAAAGCTATGGCTACACCTTC,CASSVRPGQSYGYTF
TRBD1,TRBV28,TRBJ1-1,-,TGTGCCAGCATTGGAATCAGGACAGGGGGACACACTGAAGCTTTCTTT,CASIGIRTGGHTEAFF
TRBD2,TRBV7-8,TRBJ2-1,-,TGTGCCAGCAGCGTACGACCTAGCGGGAGAGGCTACAATGAGCAGTTCTTC,CASSVRPSGRGYNEQFF
-,TRBV5-1,TRBJ1-2,-,TGCGCCAGCAGCTTGGCTTCTTTGAGTGGCTACACCTTC,CASSLASLSGYTF
TRBD1,TRBV5-1,TRBJ2-6,-,TGCGCCAGCAGAACCGGGACAGTCTATTCTGGGGCCAACGTCCTGACTTTC,CASRTGTVYSGANVLTF
TRBD1,TRBV19,TRBJ1-2,-,TGTGCCAGTAGTACCGGGACAGAGACTTGGGGCTACACCTTC,CASSTGTETWGYTF
-,TRBV5-1,TRBJ2-7,-,TGCGCCAGCAGCTCGTCAACCGGGACATTCGGCGAGCAGTACTTC,CASSSSTGTFGEQYF
-,TRBV29-1,TRBJ1-1,few,TGCAGCGTTGGACAGCTAGGCGCTGAAGCTTTCTTT,CSVGQLGAEAFF
-,TRBV11-3,TRBJ2-6,-,TGTGCCAGCAGCTTAACATCAGGCCCCCAATCTGGGGCCAACGTCCTGACTTTC,CASSLTSGPQSGANVLTF
-,TRBV11-2,TRBJ1-4,-,TGTGCCAGCAGCCCCCGACCGGGGGAAACACTGTTTTTT,CASSPRPGETLFF
-,TRBV7-7,TRBJ2-3,once,TGTGCCAGCAGCTTGGCGGGCCTGGCCAATACGCAGTATTTT,CASSLAGLANTQYF
-,TRBV18,TRBJ1-4,-,TGTGCCAGCTCACCGACGGACAGCTCGAATGAAAAACTGTTTTTT,CASSPTDSSNEKLFF
-,TRBV28,TRBJ2-3,-,TGTGCCAGCATAAGGACTACAACAGATACGCAGTATTTT,CASIRTTTDTQYF
TRBD2,TRBV2,TRBJ2-1,-,TGTGCCAGCAGGGGCGTTGCGGGACTAGCGGATAACAATGAGCAGTTCTTC,CASRGVAGLADNNEQFF
-,TRBV30,TRBJ1-1,-,TGTGCCTGGAGTGTATATCAGAAGAACACTGAAGCTTTCTTT,CAWSVYQKNTEAFF
-,TRBV6-5,TRBJ1-1,-,TGTGCCAGCAGCCCTTCGGACAGTTTTAGCACTGAAGCTTTCTTT,CASSPSDSFSTEAFF